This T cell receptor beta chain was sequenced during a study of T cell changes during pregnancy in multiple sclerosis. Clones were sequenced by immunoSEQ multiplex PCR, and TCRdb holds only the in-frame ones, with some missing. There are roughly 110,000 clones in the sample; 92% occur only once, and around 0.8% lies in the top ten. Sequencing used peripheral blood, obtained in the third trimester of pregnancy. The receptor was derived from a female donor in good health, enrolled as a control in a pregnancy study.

The CDR3 DNA reads TGCAGCGTTGAAGATCAGTTTGAAGCTTTCTTT. Amino acid sequence: CSVEDQFEAFF. The chain joins TRBV29-1 to TRBJ1-1; D is uncertain. Per germline, CDR1 SQVTM and CDR2 ANQGSEA. The CDR3 runs to 11 residues. V was pared by 0 bases and J by 7 bases, with 6 bases between.